The 21 T cell receptor beta chains reported below all come from one sample, sequenced in a study of cytomegalovirus exposure and HLA in healthy donors. Use of 60 Vbeta and 13 Jbeta primers characterized the PCR. Profiling relied on immunoSEQ multiplex PCR, and the TCRdb table lists in-frame clones only, not all of them. The sample carries tens of thousands of clones, 74% recorded once. The sequencing input was PBMCs. Receptors were obtained from a woman between 45 and 65 years old in good health and CMV-seropositive.

This clone was detected only a few times. V gene TRBV29-1 combines with J gene TRBJ1-4; maybe TRBD1 (6 bases). This CDR3 has 17 residues. Germline V CDR1 and CDR2: SQVTM, ANQGSEA. V was pared by 1 base and J by 0 bases, with 15 bases between. This chain's CDR3 is CSVEVEGVLATNEKLFF. CDR3 coding DNA: TGCAGCGTTGAAGTCGAGGGGGTCTTGGCAACTAATGAAAAACTGTTTTTT.

The V and J genes are TRBV4-1 and TRBJ1-1, with 7 bases matching TRBD1. The CDR3 covers 14 residues. Trimming at V came to 1 base and at J to 10 bases, leaving 9 bases not matched to a gene. From germline, CDR1 is MGHRA and CDR2 YSYEKL. CDR3 sequence (DNA): TGCGCCAGCAGCCAAGGAGACAGGGCCTGGGTAGCTTTCTTT. Translating it yields CASSQGDRAWVAFF.

The CDR3 sequence: CASRGSGRGNNEQFF. In DNA form, the CDR3 reads TGCGCCAGCAGGGGTAGCGGGAGGGGGAACAATGAGCAGTTCTTC. V is TRBV10-2 and J is TRBJ2-1, with 11 bases that match TRBD2. J gave up 5 bases and V 6 bases, and 6 bases lay outside the gene matches. The CDR3 totals 15 residues. Germline lookup yields CDR1 WSHSY and CDR2 SAAADI.

This clone was detected once. The chain is built from TRBV28 and TRBJ2-3; 7 bases align to TRBD1. The V and J ends lost 5 bases and 6 bases, in that order; junction bases with no gene match: 11. The CDR3 has 15 residues. Looked up from germline, CDR1 is MDHEN and CDR2 is SYDVKM. CDR3 in DNA: TGTGCCAGCAGTCGACAGGGCCCCAGCGTGGATACGCAGTATTTT. The encoded protein is CASSRQGPSVDTQYF.

The chain couples TRBV29-1 to TRBJ2-3; D is unresolved. V lost 4 bases, J lost 0 bases, and 14 bases lay in between. Germline V lookup: CDR1 SQVTM, CDR2 ANQGSEA. This CDR3 is built from 15 residues. The CDR3 is CSVVLIAPSTDTQYF. In DNA form, the CDR3 reads TGCAGCGTTGTGCTGATAGCTCCTAGCACAGATACGCAGTATTTT.

This clone was seen a few times. The chain employs TRBV2 and TRBJ1-4; D is perhaps TRBD1 (6 bases). Germline-derived CDR1 and CDR2 are SNHLY and FYNNEI. With 9 bases removed from V and 6 bases from J, the gap between germline ends came to 14 bases. The length of the CDR3 is 13 residues. The CDR3 spells CARGGQRDEKLFF. CDR3 nucleotides: TGTGCCAGGGGGGGGCAGAGGGATGAAAAACTGTTTTTT.

V gene TRBV7-6 combines with J gene TRBJ2-7; TRBD2 matches at 8 bases. The germline V gene has CDR1 SGHVS and CDR2 FNYEAQ. The CDR3 contains 16 residues. V gave up 4 bases and J gave up 2 bases; unmatched junction bases: 10. The CDR3 protein is CASSSPAGGEPYEQYF. For the CDR3, the DNA is TGTGCCAGCAGCTCCCCAGCCGGGGGGGAACCCTACGAGCAGTACTTC.

The gene calls are TRBV4-1 and TRBJ2-7; 10 nucleotides line up with TRBD1. With V trimmed by 0 bases and J by 3 bases, 2 bases remained unmatched. The CDR3 covers 15 residues. The germline CDR1 and CDR2 sequences are MGHRA and YSYEKL. In DNA, the CDR3 is TGCGCCAGCAGCCAAGACGGGGACAGGGGCTACGAGCAGTACTTC. This sequence encodes CASSQDGDRGYEQYF.

The chain combines TRBV19 with TRBJ2-1; tentative D call: TRBD1 (6 bases). The CDR3 is 12 residues long. Germline V gene data show CDR1 as LNHDA and CDR2 as SQIVND (reference sequence). The V and J ends lost 1 base and 12 bases respectively, with 10 bases between them. CDR3 amino acids: CASSIAGERQFF. The CDR3 DNA sequence: TGTGCCAGTAGTATAGCAGGGGAGCGGCAGTTCTTC.

The chain recombines TRBV11-3 with TRBJ2-7, with 7 bases that match TRBD1. CDR1 is SGHNT and CDR2 is YENEEA in the germline V gene. Germline trimming cut 5 bases from V and 3 bases from J; bases unmatched to any gene: 7. The CDR3 is 14 amino acids. This chain's CDR3 is CASSPLGQLYEQYF. The CDR3 nucleotides are TGTGCCAGCAGCCCCCTGGGACAGCTCTACGAGCAGTACTTC.

CDR3 DNA sequence: TGTGCCAGCAGTCCCCCAGGGGCTGGAAACACCATATATTTT. It specifies CASSPPGAGNTIYF. This chain joins TRBV28 and TRBJ1-3, with D possibly TRBD1 on 6 matching bases. Looked up from germline, CDR1 is MDHEN and CDR2 is SYDVKM. The V and J ends lost 5 bases and 2 bases respectively, with 10 bases between them. This CDR3 region has 14 residues. The variable domain in full, with the rest retrieved from reference TRBV28 and TRBJ1-3, is DVKVTQSSRYLVKRTGEKVFLECVQDMDHENMFWYRQDPGLGLRLIYFSYDVKMKEKGDIPEGYSVSREKKERFSLILESASTNQTSMYLCASSPPGAGNTIYFGEGSWLTVV.

This rearrangement joins TRBV4-1 to TRBJ2-4, with D unclear. CDR1 and CDR2 (germline): MGHRA, YSYEKL. Trimming shortened V by 1 base and J by 0 bases, and 10 bases separated the two germline ends. The CDR3 is 16 amino acids. In DNA, the CDR3 is TGCGCCAGCAGCCAAGTTGAGACTGGAGCCAAAAACATTCAGTACTTC. Protein product: CASSQVETGAKNIQYF.

The chain carries TRBV29-1 and TRBJ2-2; 9 bases line up with TRBD1. Germline V gene data show CDR1 as SQVTM and CDR2 as ANQGSEA. The CDR3 covers 14 residues. J lost 3 bases, V lost 4 bases, and 3 bases had no gene match. The CDR3 spells CSVGQGGYTGELFF. The CDR3 DNA follows: TGCAGCGTTGGACAGGGGGGTTACACCGGGGAGCTGTTTTTT.

This chain links TRBV11-2 with TRBJ1-5; D not certain. The germline V gene encodes CDR1 SGHAT and CDR2 FQNNGV. Trimming shortened V by 5 bases and J by 6 bases, and 11 bases separated the two germline ends. The CDR3 runs to 13 residues. CDR3 in DNA: TGTGCCAGCAGCCTCTCTAACCTTCAGCCCCAGCATTTT. It yields the protein CASSLSNLQPQHF.

V gene TRBV10-2 combines with J gene TRBJ1-4, with D tentatively TRBD1 (5 bases). Germline V gene sequence: CDR1 WSHSY, CDR2 SAAADI. Trimming removed 7 bases from V and 6 bases from J, with 18 bases in between. The CDR3 runs 15 residues. The CDR3 DNA is TGCGCCAGCACCGGGCCAAGCGCAGGGCATGAAAAACTGTTTTTT. Translation gives CASTGPSAGHEKLFF.

V usage is TRBV6-5 and J usage is TRBJ2-2, with D perhaps TRBD1 (5 bases). The CDR3 has 14 amino acids. V was shortened by 6 bases and J by 5 bases, with 13 bases between the two germline ends. Germline V CDR1 and CDR2: MNHEY, SVGAGI. The CDR3 nucleotides read TGTGCCAGCAGAACAGGTTTTGGGACCGGGGAGCTGTTTTTT. Amino acid sequence: CASRTGFGTGELFF.

This chain uses TRBV5-4 with TRBJ2-1, with 12 positions matching TRBD2. With V trimmed by 0 bases and J by 6 bases, 1 base remained unmatched. Germline V gives CDR1 SGHNT, CDR2 YYREEE (reference sequence). This CDR3 has 15 residues. CDR3 loop: CASSLELAGGNEQFF. In DNA, the CDR3 is TGTGCCAGCAGCTTGGAACTAGCGGGAGGCAATGAGCAGTTCTTC. The full variable domain, completed using reference TRBV5-4 and TRBJ2-1, is ETGVTQSPTHLIKTRGQQVTLRCSSQSGHNTVSWYQQALGQGPQFIFQYYREEENGRGNFPPRFSGLQFPNYSSELNVNALELDDSALYLCASSLELAGGNEQFFGPGTRLTVL.

There are a few counts of this clone. The chain recombines TRBV6-6 with TRBJ1-3, with 8 nucleotides matching TRBD1. Germline CDR1 MNHNY, CDR2 SVGAGI (reference sequence). V lost 4 bases to trimming and J lost 8 bases; unmatched junction nucleotides: 10. CDR3 size: 15 residues. DNA for the CDR3: TGTGCCAGCAGTTCCCCCGTAGGACAGGGATACACCATATATTTT. Its protein product is CASSSPVGQGYTIYF.

The chain joins TRBV2 to TRBJ2-4, with D maybe TRBD1 (6 bases). Trimming took off 7 bases at V and 2 bases at J, with 15 bases between the two ends. The CDR3 consists of 15 residues. Germline V gene data show CDR1 as SNHLY and CDR2 as FYNNEI. The CDR3 DNA sequence: TGTGCCAGCACAGAACAGGGTATTTCCAAAAACATTCAGTACTTC. This sequence encodes CASTEQGISKNIQYF.

The CDR3 DNA sequence: TGTGCCTGGAGTCAGGGGGTACGCTATGGCTACACCTTC. Translated, it gives CAWSQGVRYGYTF. The chain links TRBV30 to TRBJ1-2; TRBD1 agrees at 7 bases. CDR3 length: 13 residues. From germline, CDR1 is GTSNPN and CDR2 SVGIG (reference sequence). V lost 2 bases to trimming and J lost 4 bases; unmatched junction nucleotides: 4.

CDR3 in DNA: TGTGCCAGCACAGGGATGATGGGATCCCCTGAAGCTTTCTTT. Its translation is CASTGMMGSPEAFF. The chain links TRBV28 to TRBJ1-1, with D possibly matching TRBD1 (5 bases). The CDR3 runs 14 residues. Between the trimmed V and J ends, which lost 7 bases and 6 bases, there was a span of 18 bases. Germline CDR1 reads MDHEN; CDR2 reads SYDVKM.